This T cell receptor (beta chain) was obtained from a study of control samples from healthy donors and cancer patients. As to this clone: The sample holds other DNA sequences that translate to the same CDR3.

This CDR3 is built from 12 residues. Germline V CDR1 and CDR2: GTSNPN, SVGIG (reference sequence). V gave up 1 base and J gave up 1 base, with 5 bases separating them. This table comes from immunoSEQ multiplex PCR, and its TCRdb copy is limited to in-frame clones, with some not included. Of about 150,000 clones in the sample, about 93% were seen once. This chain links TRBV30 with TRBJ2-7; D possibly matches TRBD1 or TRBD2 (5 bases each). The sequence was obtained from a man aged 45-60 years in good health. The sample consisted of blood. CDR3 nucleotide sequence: TGTGCCTGGAGTGGGGGGTCCTACGAGCAGTACTTC. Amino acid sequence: CAWSGGSYEQYF.